This TCR beta chain was recovered during a study of shared clonotypes between healthy human individuals. Background on the study: Researchers drew samples from a couple of women and a few men aged 18 to 49.

Germline CDR1 MGHRA, CDR2 YSYEKL. The CDR3 has 14 residues. With 5 bases removed from V and 6 bases from J, the gap between germline ends came to 17 bases. The assay was immunoSEQ multiplex PCR, and TCRdb's table has in-frame clones only and misses some. The table records around 610,000 clones, 96% of them present only once. Naive CD8 cells were CD45RO-negative, positively selected for CCR7, excluding terminally differentiated effector memory CD45RA+ cells. The source material was naive CD8+ T cells sorted from blood. The chain combines TRBV4-1 with TRBJ2-7; D is possibly TRBD1 or TRBD2 (6 bases each). This clonotype was obtained from a woman aged 30 to 39 in good health. The CDR3 spells CASSEVTGALEQYF. CDR3 sequence (DNA): TGCGCCAGCAGCGAAGTAACGGGGGCCCTCGAGCAGTACTTC.